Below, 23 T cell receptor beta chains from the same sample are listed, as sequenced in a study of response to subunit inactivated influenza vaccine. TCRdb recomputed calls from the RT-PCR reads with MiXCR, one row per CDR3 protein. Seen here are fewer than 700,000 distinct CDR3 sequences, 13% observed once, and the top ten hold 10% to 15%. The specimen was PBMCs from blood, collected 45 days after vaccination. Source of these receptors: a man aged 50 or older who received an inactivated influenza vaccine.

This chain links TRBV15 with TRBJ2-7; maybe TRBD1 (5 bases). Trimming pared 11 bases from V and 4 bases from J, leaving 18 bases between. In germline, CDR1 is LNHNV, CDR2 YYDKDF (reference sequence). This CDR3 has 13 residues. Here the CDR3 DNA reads TGTGCCGGGGTGCAGGGTACGGTTTACGAGCAGTACTTC. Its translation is CAGVQGTVYEQYF.

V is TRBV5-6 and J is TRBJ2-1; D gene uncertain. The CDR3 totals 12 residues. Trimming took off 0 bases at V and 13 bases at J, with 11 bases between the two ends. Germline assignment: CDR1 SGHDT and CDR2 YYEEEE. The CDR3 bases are TGTGCCAGCAGCTTGGCCCCGGACGTCCAGTTCTTC. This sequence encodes CASSLAPDVQFF.

The CDR3 loop reads CASSPFDYEKLFF. As DNA, the CDR3 is TGTGCCAGCAGTCCCTTCGATTATGAAAAACTGTTTTTT. This chain joins TRBV28 and TRBJ1-4; D gene uncertain. The V end lost 5 bases, the J end lost 6 bases, and 10 bases lay between the germline ends. This CDR3 is built from 13 residues. Germline CDR1 reads MDHEN; CDR2 reads SYDVKM. Supplemented by reference TRBV28 and TRBJ1-4, the full variable domain reads DVKVTQSSRYLVKRTGEKVFLECVQDMDHENMFWYRQDPGLGLRLIYFSYDVKMKEKGDIPEGYSVSREKKERFSLILESASTNQTSMYLCASSPFDYEKLFFGSGTQLSVL.

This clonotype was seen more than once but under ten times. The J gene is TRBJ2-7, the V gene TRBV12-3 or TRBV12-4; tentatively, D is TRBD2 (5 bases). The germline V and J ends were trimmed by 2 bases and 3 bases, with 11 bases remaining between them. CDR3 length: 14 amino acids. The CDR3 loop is CASSLFEGNYEQYF. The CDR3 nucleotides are TGTGCCAGCAGTTTATTTGAGGGTAACTACGAGCAGTACTTC.

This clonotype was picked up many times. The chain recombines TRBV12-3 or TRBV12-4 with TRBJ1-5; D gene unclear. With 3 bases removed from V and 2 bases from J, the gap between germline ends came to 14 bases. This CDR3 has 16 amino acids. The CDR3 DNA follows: TGTGCCAGCAGTTTCGTGGGTGTCGGAGGCAATCAGCCCCAGCATTTT. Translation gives CASSFVGVGGNQPQHF.

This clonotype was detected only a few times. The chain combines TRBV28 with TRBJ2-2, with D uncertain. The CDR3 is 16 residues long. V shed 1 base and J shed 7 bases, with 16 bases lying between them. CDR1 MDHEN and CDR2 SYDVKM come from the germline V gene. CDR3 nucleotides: TGTGCCAGCAGTTTATCGCCCGACCTGAGGTTCGGGGAGCTGTTTTTT. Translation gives CASSLSPDLRFGELFF.

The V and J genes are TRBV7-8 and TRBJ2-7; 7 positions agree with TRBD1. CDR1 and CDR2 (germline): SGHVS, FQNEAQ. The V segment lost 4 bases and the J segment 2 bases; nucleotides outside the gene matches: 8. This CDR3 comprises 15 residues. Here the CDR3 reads CASSSIGTAAYEQYF. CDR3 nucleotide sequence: TGTGCCAGCAGCTCGATCGGGACAGCCGCCTACGAGCAGTACTTC.

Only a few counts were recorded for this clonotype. The CDR3 is CATSDSDSYEQYF. Written as DNA, the CDR3 is TGTGCCACCAGTGATTCGGACAGCTACGAGCAGTACTTC. The V call is TRBV24-1, the J call TRBJ2-7, with a weak D call TRBD1 (6 bases). Germline V lookup: CDR1 KGHDR, CDR2 SFDVKD. Trimming removed 2 bases at V and 3 bases at J, with 7 bases between. There are 13 residues in the CDR3.

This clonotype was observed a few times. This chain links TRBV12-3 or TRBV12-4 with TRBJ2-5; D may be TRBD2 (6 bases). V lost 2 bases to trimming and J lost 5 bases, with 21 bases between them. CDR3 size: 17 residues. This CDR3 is CASSLYGTGTRGETQYF. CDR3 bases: TGTGCCAGCAGTTTATACGGCACGGGGACCCGGGGGGAGACCCAGTACTTC.

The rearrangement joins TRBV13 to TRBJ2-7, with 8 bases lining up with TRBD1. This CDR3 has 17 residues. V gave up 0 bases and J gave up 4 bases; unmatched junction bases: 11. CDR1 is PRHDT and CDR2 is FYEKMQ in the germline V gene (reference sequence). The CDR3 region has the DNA TGTGCCAGCAGCTTAGGCCTGATTGGGGACAGGACTTACGAGCAGTACTTC. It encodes CASSLGLIGDRTYEQYF.

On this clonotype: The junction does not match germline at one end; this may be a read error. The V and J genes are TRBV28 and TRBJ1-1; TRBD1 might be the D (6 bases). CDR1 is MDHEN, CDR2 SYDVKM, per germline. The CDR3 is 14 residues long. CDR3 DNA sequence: TGTGCCAGCAGTTTATTGGGGGGCCCCGGTACACAGATCTTT. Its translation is CASSLLGGPGTQIF.

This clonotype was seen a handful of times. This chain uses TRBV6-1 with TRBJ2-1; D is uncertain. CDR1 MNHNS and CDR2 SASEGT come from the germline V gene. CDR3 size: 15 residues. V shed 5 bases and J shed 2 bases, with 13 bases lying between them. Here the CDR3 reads CASSPRGATYNEQFF. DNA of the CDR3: TGTGCCAGCAGTCCCCGCGGTGCAACCTACAATGAGCAGTTCTTC.

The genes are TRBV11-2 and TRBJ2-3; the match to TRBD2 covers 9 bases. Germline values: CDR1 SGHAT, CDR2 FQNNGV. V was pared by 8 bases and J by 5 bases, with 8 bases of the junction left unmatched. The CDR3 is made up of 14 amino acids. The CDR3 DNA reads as TGTGCCAGCGCGGGGGGGAGGGCCATAGATACGCAGTATTTT. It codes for CASAGGRAIDTQYF.

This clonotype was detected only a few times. The chain's CDR3 is CSASLGQGGQNTQYF. The CDR3 nucleotides read TGCAGTGCTAGCCTGGGACAGGGAGGCCAGAATACGCAGTATTTT. This chain connects TRBV20-1 to TRBJ2-3; TRBD1 aligns across 9 bases. The germline V gene has CDR1 DFQATT and CDR2 SNEGSKA (reference sequence). V dropped 3 bases and J dropped 7; count of bases not matched to a gene: 11. The CDR3 is 15 residues long.

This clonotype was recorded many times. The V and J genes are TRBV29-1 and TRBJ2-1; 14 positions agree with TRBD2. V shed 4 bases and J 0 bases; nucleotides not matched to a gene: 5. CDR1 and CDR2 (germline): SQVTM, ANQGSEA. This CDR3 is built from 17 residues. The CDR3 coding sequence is TGCAGCGTTGGACTAGCGGGAGGGGCTAGCTCCTACAATGAGCAGTTCTTC. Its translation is CSVGLAGGASSYNEQFF.

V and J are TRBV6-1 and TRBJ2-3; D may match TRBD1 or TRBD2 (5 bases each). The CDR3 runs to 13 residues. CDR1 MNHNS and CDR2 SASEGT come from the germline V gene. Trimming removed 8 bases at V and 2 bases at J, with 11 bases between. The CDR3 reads CASWDGITDTQYF. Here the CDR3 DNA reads TGTGCCAGCTGGGACGGGATCACAGATACGCAGTATTTT.

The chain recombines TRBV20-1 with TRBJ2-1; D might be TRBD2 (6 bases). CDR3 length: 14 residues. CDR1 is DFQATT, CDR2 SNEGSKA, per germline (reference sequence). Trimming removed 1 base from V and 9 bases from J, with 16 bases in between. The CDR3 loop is CSARATHLGGEQFF. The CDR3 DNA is TGCAGTGCTAGAGCGACCCACCTCGGGGGTGAGCAGTTCTTC.

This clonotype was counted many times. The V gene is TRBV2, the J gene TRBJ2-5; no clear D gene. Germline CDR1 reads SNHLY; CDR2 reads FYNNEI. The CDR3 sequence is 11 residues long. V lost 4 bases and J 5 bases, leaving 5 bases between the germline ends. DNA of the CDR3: TGTGCCAGCAGTGGTAGGGAGACCCAGTACTTC. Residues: CASSGRETQYF. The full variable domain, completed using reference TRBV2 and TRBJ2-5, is EPEVTQTPSHQVTQMGQEVILRCVPISNHLYFYWYRQILGQKVEFLVSFYNNEISEKSEIFDDQFSVERPDGSNFTLKIRSTKLEDSAMYFCASSGRETQYFGPGTRLLVL.

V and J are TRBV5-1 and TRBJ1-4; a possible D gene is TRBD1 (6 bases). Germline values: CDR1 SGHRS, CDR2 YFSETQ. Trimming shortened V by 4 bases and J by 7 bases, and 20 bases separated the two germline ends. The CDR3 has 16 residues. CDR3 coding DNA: TGCGCCAGCAGCCCCAGGGGAGGGGCAGCGGGTGAAAAACTGTTTTTT. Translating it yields CASSPRGGAAGEKLFF.

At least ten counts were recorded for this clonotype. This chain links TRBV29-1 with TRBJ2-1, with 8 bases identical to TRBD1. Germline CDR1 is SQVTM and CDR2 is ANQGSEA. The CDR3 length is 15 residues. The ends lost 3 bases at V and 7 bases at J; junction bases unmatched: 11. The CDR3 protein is CSVEGPGGGSNEQFF. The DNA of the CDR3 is TGCAGCGTTGAGGGTCCAGGGGGCGGATCGAATGAGCAGTTCTTC.

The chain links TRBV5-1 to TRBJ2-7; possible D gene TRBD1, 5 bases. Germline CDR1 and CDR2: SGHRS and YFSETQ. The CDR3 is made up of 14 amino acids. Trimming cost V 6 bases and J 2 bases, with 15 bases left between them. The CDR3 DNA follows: TGCGCCAGCAAAGGGCAGGGCCGCACCTACGAGCAGTACTTC. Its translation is CASKGQGRTYEQYF.

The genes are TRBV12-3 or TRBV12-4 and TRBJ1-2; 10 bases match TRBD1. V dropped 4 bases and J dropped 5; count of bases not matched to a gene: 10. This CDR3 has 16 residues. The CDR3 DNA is TGTGCCAGCAGTTCACCGGACAGGGGGTATCGGTATGGCTACACCTTC. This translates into CASSSPDRGYRYGYTF.

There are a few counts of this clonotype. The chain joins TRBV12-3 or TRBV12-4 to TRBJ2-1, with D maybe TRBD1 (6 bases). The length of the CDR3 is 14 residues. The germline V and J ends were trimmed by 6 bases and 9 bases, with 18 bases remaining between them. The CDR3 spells CASSGSTGGGEQFF. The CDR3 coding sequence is TGTGCCAGCAGCGGTTCAACTGGGGGCGGTGAGCAGTTCTTC.